This T cell receptor (beta chain) came from a study of T cells in Graves' hyperthyroidism and ophthalmopathy (dated by TCRdb to about 2019). General notes on the study: Peripheral blood samples were taken at initial diagnosis, before any treatment was given. The 100 discovery patients were divided at random into training and test sets in a 7:3 ratio. Once sampling was done, hyperthyroidism patients were given methimazole at a starting dose of 30 mg daily, whereas ophthalmopathy patients were given high-dose intravenous methylprednisolone. A discovery cohort of roughly 100 patients, approximately 45 with Graves' ophthalmopathy and about 58 with stable Graves' hyperthyroidism, was used to find distinguishing TCR V-J signatures. The study also compared thyroid tissue and blood T-cell repertoires from 5 to 7 Graves' hyperthyroidism patients. TCR Vbeta CDR3 sequencing of fewer than 150 peripheral blood samples (roughly 41 ophthalmopathy, 75 to 85 hyperthyroidism and some 17 progressor patients) is reported in the paper. Prospective prediction of ophthalmopathy was tested in an independent validation cohort consisting of some 19 hyperthyroidism patients and 17 patients who later progressed to ophthalmopathy.

The CDR3 numbers 13 residues from cysteine through phenylalanine. Of the read, only the CDR3 DNA is kept; its 39 bases are in frame from base 1. The germline V gene provides CDR1 KGHSH and CDR2 LQKENI. V lost 4 bases and J lost 8 bases, and the count of bases not matched to a germline gene is 6. Of note for this clonotype: Its antigen is currently not known. Per-base qualities were not stored, and no clone one base away is much larger.

The study at large found these results: Sample size was not statistically predetermined, and investigators were not blinded to group allocation. Most expanded thyroid clonotypes (frequency above 0.001) were also detected in blood, a finding suggesting that blood repertoires may reflect thyroid immune responses. In validation, progression to ophthalmopathy was predicted by the model with 55% to 71% sensitivity and roughly 72% specificity, a median of approximately 6.5 months before onset. In cross-validation, a model built on a 13 V-J signature told ophthalmopathy apart from stable hyperthyroidism with just under 90% sensitivity and about 81% specificity, and in testing the same model reached 80%/75%.

Ophthalmopathy patients had moderately to severely active disease, Clinical Activity Score of at least 3, NOSPECS grade of at least 4, and duration under 3 months. Exclusion was applied to patients with uncontrolled infections, other autoimmune diseases, pregnancy or lactation. Diagnoses relied on clinical symptoms, serum thyroxine and TRAb, thyroid ultrasound and orbital computed tomography. PBMCs were separated from roughly 9.3 ml of fresh peripheral blood using Ficoll-Paque density gradient centrifugation. Total RNA was extracted using Trizol reagent, and RNA quality was assessed on an Agilent 2100 Bioanalyzer. The TCR beta CDR3 regions were amplified from the RNA transcripts. The TCR CDR3 was subjected to a first round of RT-PCR using the HTBI primer set and the Qiagen OneStep RT-PCR kit. Libraries were constructed in a second round of multiplex PCR, after which size selection and purification were carried out. The libraries were sequenced on an Illumina HiSeq2000 using paired-end 100 bp reads. In the authors' own workflow: SOAPnuke was used to process the raw data, with reads discarded if the reads contained adapters or uncalled bases, had a mean Phred below 15, or lacked an exact constant-primer or identifier match. COPE v1.2.5 was used to merge high-quality paired reads, and clonotypes were defined as unique nucleotide sequences. Clonotypes were aligned to IMGT TRBV, TRBD and TRBJ reference segments using MiTCR v1.1. Only V-J combinations with frequency above 0.0001, covering about 99% of repertoires, were analysed. The TCS score was defined as F50 (clonal expansion) divided by E x V (chaos), with BLOSUM62-based TCRdist calculated between CDR3 peptides within each V-J. Welch's t-statistics and random forest reduced 500 to 550 V-J features to roughly 13, which were used in a naive Bayes classifier (R e1071). TCRdb reprocessed the public reads (quality trimming at Q25 with fastp, clone calling with MiXCR) and kept in-frame beta chains. Each record represents a unique CDR3 protein, reported with the most common genes and DNA among its rows. The V and J calls and clone size come from TCRdb's table, not from the authors' own analysis. For this sample there are more than 300,000 distinct CDR3 sequences; less than 20% appear just once. The ten top clones hold around two fifths of the sample.

The material sequenced was blood. The rearranged chain carries TRBV18 and TRBJ1-2, with 8 junctional bases fitting TRBD1. This clonotype originated in a man in his late teens or twenties with Graves' ophthalmopathy. The sequenced DNA is TGTGCCAGCTCACTCGGACAGGGAGAGGGCTACACCTTC. Its protein product is CASSLGQGEGYTF.